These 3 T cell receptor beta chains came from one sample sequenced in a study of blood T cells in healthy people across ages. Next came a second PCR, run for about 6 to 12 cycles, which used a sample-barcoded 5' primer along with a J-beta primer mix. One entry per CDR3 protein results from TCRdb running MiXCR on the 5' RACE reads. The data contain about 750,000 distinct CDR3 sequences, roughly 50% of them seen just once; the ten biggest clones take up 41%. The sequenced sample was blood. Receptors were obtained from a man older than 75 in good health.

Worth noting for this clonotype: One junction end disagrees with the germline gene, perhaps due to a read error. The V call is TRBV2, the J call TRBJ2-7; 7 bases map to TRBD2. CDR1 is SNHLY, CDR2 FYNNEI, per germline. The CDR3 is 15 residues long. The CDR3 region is CASCEDAGVLPEQYF. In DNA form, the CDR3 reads TGTGCCAGCTGTGAGGATGCGGGAGTTCTACCCGAGCAGTACTTC.

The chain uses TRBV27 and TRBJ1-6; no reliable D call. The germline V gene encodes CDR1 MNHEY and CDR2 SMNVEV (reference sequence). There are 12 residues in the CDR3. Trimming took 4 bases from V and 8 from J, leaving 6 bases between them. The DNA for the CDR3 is TGTGCCAGCAGTTACACGGATTCACCCCTCCACTTT. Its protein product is CASSYTDSPLHF.

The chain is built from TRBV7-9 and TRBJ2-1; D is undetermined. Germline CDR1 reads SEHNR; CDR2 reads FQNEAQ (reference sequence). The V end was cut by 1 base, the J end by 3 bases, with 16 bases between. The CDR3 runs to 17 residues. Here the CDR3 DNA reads TGTGCCAGCAGCTTAGATGGCCCCAAAGGGCGCTACAATGAGCAGTTCTTC. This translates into CASSLDGPKGRYNEQFF.